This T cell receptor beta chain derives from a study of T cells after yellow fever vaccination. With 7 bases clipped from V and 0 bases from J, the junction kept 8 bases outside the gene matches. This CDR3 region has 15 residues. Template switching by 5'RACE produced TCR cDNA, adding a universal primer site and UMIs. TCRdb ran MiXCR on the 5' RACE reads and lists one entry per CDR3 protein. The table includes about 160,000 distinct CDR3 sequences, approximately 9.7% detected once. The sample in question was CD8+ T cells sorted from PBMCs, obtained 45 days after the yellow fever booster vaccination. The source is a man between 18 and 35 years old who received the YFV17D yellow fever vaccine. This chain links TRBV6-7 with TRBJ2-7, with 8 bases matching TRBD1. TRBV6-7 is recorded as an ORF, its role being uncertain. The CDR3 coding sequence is TGTGCCAGCACCACCAGGACAGGGAGCTCCTACGAGCAGTACTTC. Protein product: CASTTRTGSSYEQYF.